This T cell receptor beta chain was identified during a study of beta chain features in type 1 diabetes. Turning to the study itself: Cell yields, age and gender were similar between patients and healthy donors. Findings and caveats of the study: Within each of all four CD4+ subsets, Type 1 diabetes patients had TCRB CDR3s that were moderately but significantly shorter. PCR might favor shorter templates, equally in patients and controls. Sequencing from cDNA could over-represent high-TCR-expressing cells. It was among patients, rather than healthy donors, that naive, central memory and Treg TCRB repertoires appeared more similar.

With respect to this clone: Its antigen remains unidentified.

Since all of the isolated RNA was reverse transcribed, expressed TCRB transcripts were what got sequenced. Using immunoSEQ multiplex PCR, the repertoire was profiled, and TCRdb retains in-frame clones only, with some absent. In the table there are fewer than 350,000 clones, approximately 16% of which are singletons. Germline V gene sequence: CDR1 MNHEY, CDR2 SMNVEV (reference sequence). V shed 6 bases and J shed 2 bases, with 20 bases lying between them. The CDR3 is 16 residues long. This clonotype was sampled from a man in his late teens or twenties with type 1 diabetes. The sample consisted of naive CD4+ T cells from blood. The rearrangement uses TRBV27 and TRBJ2-7, with D maybe TRBD1 (7 bases). CDR3 amino acids: CASRRGFPGGPYEQYF. CDR3 coding DNA: TGTGCCAGCAGGCGAGGTTTCCCAGGGGGGCCCTACGAGCAGTACTTC.